These T cell receptor beta chains were read from a single sample in a study of Ad26.COV2.S vaccination and SARS-CoV-2 variants. Using immunoSEQ multiplex PCR, the repertoire was profiled, and TCRdb retains in-frame clones only, with some absent. Seen here are approximately 420,000 clones, more than 75% observed once, and the top ten hold approximately 4%. Source: peripheral blood, taken in a trial of Ad26.COV2.S vaccine versus placebo. The receptor set was obtained from a person between 18 and 59 years old who received the Ad26.COV2.S COVID-19 vaccine or a placebo. CDR3s include the opening cysteine and the closing phenylalanine or tryptophan.

>TRBV7-9|16
CASSSPQGAPGNTIYF
>TRBV19|17
CASSIGEGTGGWNGYTF
>TRBV27|15
CASSRSGGAMDTQYF
>TRBV28|14
CATGTGSWSDTQYF
>TRBV27|12
CASTDSLYEQYF
>TRBV27|15
CASTWGGGAHNEQFF
>TRBV21-1|17
CASSKEEENSLNQPQHF
>TRBV9|15
CASSVDYRGLYEQYF
>TRBV3-1/TRBV3-2|12
CATRTGGDEQFF
>TRBV7-6|15
CASSLDGRAIGELFF
>TRBV6-5|13
CASRDRVLHEQYF
>TRBV30|12
CAWDPGFSEQFF
>TRBV7-2|16
CASTKRAGRTGETQYF
>TRBV15|15
CATSRDGGFTGELFF
>TRBV4-1|17
CASSQDWERGGTDTQYF
>TRBV2|14
CASSGDSLRETQYF
>TRBV7-2|15
CASSLRLAGGGLEYF
>TRBV18|16
CASSRQTPSLGETQYF
>TRBV10-3|15
CAISESGTNQETQYF
>TRBV19|16
CASSIRGQERNYGYTF
>TRBV7-3|14
CASSSSGGGSPLHF
>TRBV6-1|13
CASSEAAADTQYF
>TRBV3-1/TRBV3-2|13
CASSQAKNQPQHF
>TRBV7-2|18
CASSLRTSGGESYNEQFF
>TRBV21-1|15
CASSKVGEQGPRWRF
>TRBV3-1/TRBV3-2|16
CASSRTGSRYNSPLHF
>TRBV4-1|15
CASSQLQGGGQPQHF
>TRBV2|14
CASSDQGTLYEQYF
>TRBV25-1|15
CASSELRGEQETQYF
>TRBV10-1|13
CASKGNLNTEAFF
>TRBV12-3/TRBV12-4|12
CASSYLGETQYF
>TRBV7-2|13
CASSIDRNQPQHF
>TRBV7-6|16
CASSSRAGVFYNEQFF
>TRBV14|13
CASSQGLADTQYF
>TRBV4-1|19
CASSHLVGGRGRANEKLFF
>TRBV24-1|15
CATSDGRRTNQPQHF
>TRBV19|15
CASSGLGQGAYGYTF
>TRBV6-5|13
CASRTGGGQPQHF
>TRBV18|14
CASSSGTDNSPLHF
>TRBV28|18
CASSPKVRGLLGTDTQYF
>TRBV7-3|13
CASSLAPGGEQYF
>TRBV28|14
CASSPRAAREKLFF
>TRBV7-9|12
CATLVPKETQYF
>TRBV5-1|15
CASSRYGGTADEAFF
>TRBV9|16
CASSASGTVNTGELFF
>TRBV5-1|14
CASSWRDRDTEAFF
>TRBV7-9|14
CASREREGPNEQFF
>TRBV13|14
CASSLVGAEGEQYF